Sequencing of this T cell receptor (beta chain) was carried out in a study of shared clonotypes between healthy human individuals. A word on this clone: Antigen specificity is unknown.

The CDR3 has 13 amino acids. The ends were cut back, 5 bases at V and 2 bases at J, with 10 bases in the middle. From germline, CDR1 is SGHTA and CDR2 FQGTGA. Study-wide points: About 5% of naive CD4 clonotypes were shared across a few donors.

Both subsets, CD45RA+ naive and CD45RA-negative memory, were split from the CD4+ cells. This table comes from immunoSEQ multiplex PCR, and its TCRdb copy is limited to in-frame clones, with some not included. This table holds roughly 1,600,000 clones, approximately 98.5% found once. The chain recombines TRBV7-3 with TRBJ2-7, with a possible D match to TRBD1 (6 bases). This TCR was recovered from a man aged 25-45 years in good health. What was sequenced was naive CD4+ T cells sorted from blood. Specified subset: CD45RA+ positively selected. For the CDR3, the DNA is TGTGCCAGCAGCCGGGACAACACCTACGAGCAGTACTTC. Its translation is CASSRDNTYEQYF. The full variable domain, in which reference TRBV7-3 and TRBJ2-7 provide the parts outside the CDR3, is GAGVSQTPSNKVTEKGKYVELRCDPISGHTALYWYRQSLGQGPEFLIYFQGTGAADDSGLPNDRFFAVRPEGSVSTLKIQRTERGDSAVYLCASSRDNTYEQYFGPGTRLTVT.